A single sample is the source of the 15 T cell receptor beta chains below, sequenced in a study of blood T cell repertoires in COVID-19. Libraries were prepared by immunoSEQ multiplex PCR; TCRdb keeps only in-frame clonotypes and omits some of them. The table lists about 150,000 clones, 80% to 90% of them singletons. The sample comprised peripheral blood. These receptors were taken from a woman between 45 and 60 years old with acute or convalescent COVID-19.

The rearrangement joins TRBV6-2 or TRBV6-3 to TRBJ2-2, with D maybe TRBD1 (5 bases). There are 20 residues in the CDR3. V was shortened by 1 base and J by 0 bases, with 21 bases between the two germline ends. The V gene's germline CDR1 is MNHEY and CDR2 SVGEGT. CDR3 in amino acids: CASSYFLRRATMANTGELFF. The DNA for the CDR3 is TGTGCCAGCAGTTACTTCTTACGCAGGGCTACGATGGCGAACACCGGGGAGCTGTTTTTT.

The chain links TRBV10-3 to TRBJ2-3; TRBD1 aligns across 7 bases. After removal of 2 bases from V and 4 bases from J, the junction contained 6 bases not matched to a gene. CDR1 ENHRY and CDR2 SYGVKD come from the germline V gene. This CDR3 spans 15 amino acids. The CDR3 region has the DNA TGTGCCATCAGTGAGGGAACAGGGGAGCCAGATACGCAGTATTTT. Translation: CAISEGTGEPDTQYF.

The sample holds one count of this clone. This chain connects TRBV6-2 or TRBV6-3 to TRBJ1-3; 9 bases line up with TRBD1. Germline assignment: CDR1 MNHEY and CDR2 SVGEGT. The CDR3 runs to 16 residues. Trimming removed 6 bases from V and 0 bases from J; junction bases left unmatched: 6. This CDR3 is CASSDGTGSSGNTIYF. The DNA of the CDR3 is TGTGCCAGCAGCGACGGGACAGGGAGCTCTGGAAACACCATATATTTT.

This rearrangement joins TRBV5-4 to TRBJ1-2, with no clear D. Germline V gene data show CDR1 as SGHNT and CDR2 as YYREEE (reference sequence). The CDR3 runs 12 residues. Trimming removed 4 bases from V and 7 bases from J, with 11 bases in between. CDR3 nucleotide sequence: TGTGCCAGCAGCCCCTATCTTGCTGGCTACACCTTC. The encoded protein is CASSPYLAGYTF.

CDR3 sequence (DNA): TGTGCCAGCAGCCAAGTCTCGGGGGAGATTGGTGCTTTCTTT. Protein sequence: CASSQVSGEIGAFF. The rearrangement uses TRBV3-1 (or the pseudogene TRBV3-2) and TRBJ1-1; D is perhaps TRBD1 (5 bases). The CDR3 is made up of 14 amino acids. CDR1 is LGHDT, CDR2 YNNKEL, per germline (reference sequence). Trimming took 1 base from V and 11 from J, leaving 17 bases between them.

The chain joins TRBV19 to TRBJ1-5; D may be TRBD1 (5 bases). This CDR3 is 13 amino acids long. Trimming cost V 11 bases and J 0 bases, with 11 bases left between them. CDR1 and CDR2 (germline): LNHDA, SQIVND (reference sequence). The CDR3 region is CAGSGGSNQPQHF. CDR3 DNA: TGTGCCGGTTCGGGGGGTAGCAATCAGCCCCAGCATTTT.

The CDR3 protein is CASSSGVQGTFF. The CDR3, as DNA: TGCGCCAGCTCCTCTGGGGTCCAGGGGACGTTCTTC. This sequence joins TRBV5-1 and TRBJ2-1; the D gene is possibly TRBD1 (6 bases). V dropped 7 bases and J dropped 15 bases, with 20 bases sitting between them. The CDR3 covers 12 residues. The germline V gene encodes CDR1 SGHRS and CDR2 YFSETQ.

The chain employs TRBV5-1 and TRBJ1-1; TRBD1 agrees at 11 bases. The CDR3 totals 14 residues. With 0 bases clipped from V and 11 bases from J, the junction kept 6 bases outside the gene matches. CDR1 is SGHRS and CDR2 is YFSETQ in the germline V gene. In nucleotides, the CDR3 is TGCGCCAGCAGCTTGGAGGGACAGGGGGAATACGCTTTCTTT. It codes for CASSLEGQGEYAFF.

This clone was seen only a few times. The chain couples TRBV5-4 to TRBJ2-7; 10 bases map to TRBD1. Germline V gene data show CDR1 as SGHNT and CDR2 as YYREEE (reference sequence). With V trimmed by 9 bases and J by 7 bases, 13 bases remained unmatched. This CDR3 region has 14 residues. Written as DNA, the CDR3 is TGTGCCACCCTAATGACAGGGGGCTCGGGGGAGCAGTACTTC. It yields the protein CATLMTGGSGEQYF. The full variable domain, rest sourced from reference TRBV5-4 and TRBJ2-7, is ETGVTQSPTHLIKTRGQQVTLRCSSQSGHNTVSWYQQALGQGPQFIFQYYREEENGRGNFPPRFSGLQFPNYSSELNVNALELDDSALYLCATLMTGGSGEQYFGPGTRLTVT.

The chain is built from TRBV5-4 and TRBJ1-2; 9 bases agree with TRBD1. With V trimmed by 3 bases and J by 4 bases, 4 bases remained unmatched. The CDR3 extends over 14 amino acids. Germline V gene data show CDR1 as SGHNT and CDR2 as YYREEE (reference sequence). CDR3 nucleotide sequence: TGTGCCAGCAGCTCGCCGGGACAGGGCTATGGCTACACCTTC. Protein: CASSSPGQGYGYTF.

V usage is TRBV4-3 and J usage is TRBJ2-7; TRBD2 aligns across 14 bases. The CDR3 is 15 residues long. V gave up 3 bases and J gave up 5 bases; unmatched junction bases: 3. Germline lookup yields CDR1 LGHNA and CDR2 YSLEER. Written as DNA, the CDR3 is TGCGCCAGCAGCCAGGGACTAGCGGGAGACAACGAGCAGTACTTC. Amino acids: CASSQGLAGDNEQYF.

This rearrangement joins TRBV27 to TRBJ2-4, with 7 bases lining up with TRBD1. Germline loops: CDR1 MNHEY, CDR2 SMNVEV (reference sequence). J lost 7 bases, V lost 5 bases, and 23 bases had no gene match. The CDR3 is made up of 19 amino acids. This CDR3 reads CASSTPPPGQETPQNIQYF. CDR3 bases: TGTGCCAGCAGTACCCCTCCCCCTGGACAGGAGACGCCGCAGAACATTCAGTACTTC.

The genes are TRBV4-3 and TRBJ2-3; 9 bases align to TRBD2. The CDR3 consists of 16 residues. Germline CDR1 reads LGHNA; CDR2 reads YSLEER. V lost 2 bases to trimming and J lost 5 bases; unmatched junction nucleotides: 8. CDR3 region: CASSQYGGRAVDTQYF. For the CDR3, the DNA is TGCGCCAGCAGCCAATATGGCGGGAGGGCCGTAGATACGCAGTATTTT.

The chain has TRBV6-5 and TRBJ2-7; 12 bases are shared with TRBD1. The CDR3 contains 15 residues. CDR1 and CDR2 from the germline V gene are MNHEY and SVGAGI. J lost 6 bases, V lost 6 bases, and 9 bases had no gene match. CDR3 sequence reads: CASSHGGTGGVEQYF. The CDR3 DNA sequence: TGTGCCAGCAGCCACGGGGGGACAGGGGGCGTCGAGCAGTACTTC.

The chain links TRBV29-1 to TRBJ1-1, with D tentatively TRBD1 (6 bases). Between the trimmed V and J ends, which lost 5 bases and 5 bases, there was a span of 15 bases. Germline V CDR1 and CDR2: SQVTM, ANQGSEA. The CDR3 has 13 residues. The CDR3 bases are TGCAGCGTTCAGGGGCAGTCTGTAACTGAAGCTTTCTTT. Its translation is CSVQGQSVTEAFF. The variable domain in full, completed from reference TRBV29-1 and TRBJ1-1, reads SAVISQKPSRDICQRGTSLTIQCQVDSQVTMMFWYRQQPGQSLTLIATANQGSEATYESGFVIDKFPISRPNLTFSTLTVSNMSPEDSSIYLCSVQGQSVTEAFFGQGTRLTVV.